These T cell receptor beta chains were read from a single sample in a study of blood T cells in healthy people across ages. MiXCR, run by TCRdb on the 5' RACE reads, gives a single entry per CDR3 protein. The sample includes more than 1,400,000 distinct CDR3 sequences, 35% to 45% of them seen just once. The sequenced sample was blood. The source is a woman younger than 35 in good health. The CDR3 runs from the conserved cysteine through the conserved F or W. D genes are given only for firm matches. Only some rows state a clone size, as once, few, many or a class for expanded clones.

>TRBJ2-7|-|TRBV7-2|14|few
TGTGCCAGCAGCTCGCCCGGGACATCGAATGAGCAGTACTTC
CASSSPGTSNEQYF
>TRBJ2-2|TRBD2|TRBV20-1|15|few
TGCAGTGCTAGTTACAGCGGGAGTGACACCGGGGAGCTGTTTTTT
CSASYSGSDTGELFF
>TRBJ2-7|-|TRBV21-1|13|-
TGTGCCAGCAGCATTGCGGACTCCTACGAGCAGTACTTC
CASSIADSYEQYF
>TRBJ2-7|-|TRBV21-1|15|-
TGTGCCAGCAGCAACTTGCGCGTTAGCCCCTACGAGCAGTACTTC
CASSNLRVSPYEQYF
>TRBJ1-4|-|TRBV7-2|14|-
TGTGCCAGCAGCTTTGGCGGCATCGGTGAAAAACTGTTTTTT
CASSFGGIGEKLFF
>TRBJ2-7|-|TRBV7-2|14|-
TGTGCCAGCAGCTTCTTCAACTCCTACAATGAGCAGTACTTC
CASSFFNSYNEQYF
>TRBJ1-4|-|TRBV20-1|12|few
TGCAGTGCTCTACACCCTAATGAAAAACTGTTTTTT
CSALHPNEKLFF
>TRBJ2-1|TRBD2|TRBV4-2|16|-
TGTGCCAGCAGCCAAGATATCCTAGCGGGGACCAATGAGCAGTTCTTC
CASSQDILAGTNEQFF
>TRBJ2-1|TRBD2|TRBV10-3|16|few
TGTGCCATCAGCGAGGGACTAGCGGGACTCTACAATGAGCAGTTCTTC
CAISEGLAGLYNEQFF
>TRBJ2-1|-|TRBV14|15|-
TGTGCCAGCAGCCACCGGGGGCCTTCCTACAATGAGCAGTTCTTC
CASSHRGPSYNEQFF
>TRBJ2-3|TRBD2|TRBV27|15|-
TGTGCCAGCGCAACTGCGGGGGGGACGGCAGATACGCAGTATTTT
CASATAGGTADTQYF